The rows below give T cell receptor beta chains drawn from one sample of a study of T cells in Graves' hyperthyroidism and ophthalmopathy. Using its own MiXCR run on the multiplex PCR reads, TCRdb lists one record per CDR3 protein. This table holds about half a million distinct CDR3 sequences, roughly a sixth found once. Sequencing was performed on blood. These receptors were collected from a woman aged 25-40 years with Graves' ophthalmopathy. Each CDR3 is given without its conserved first and last residue. The order of the fields is V gene, CDR3 length, clone size, J gene, CDR3 protein. Some rows mark clone size as missing; the rest say once, few, many or name a class of expanded clone.

V gene: TRBV7-3; CDR3 length: 12; clone size: NA; J gene: TRBJ2-3; CDR3 protein: ASSPTPGADTQY
V gene: TRBV29-1; CDR3 length: 12; clone size: many; J gene: TRBJ2-7; CDR3 protein: SAGGRGRHYEQY
V gene: TRBV20-1; CDR3 length: 17; clone size: few; J gene: TRBJ2-3; CDR3 protein: SARDPSPGLVSSTDTQY
V gene: TRBV28; CDR3 length: 10; clone size: many; J gene: TRBJ2-7; CDR3 protein: ASSFADYEQY
V gene: TRBV29-1; CDR3 length: 14; clone size: few; J gene: TRBJ1-1; CDR3 protein: SVKSPGQRMNTEAF
V gene: TRBV27; CDR3 length: 15; clone size: many; J gene: TRBJ1-5; CDR3 protein: ASSLLGSLRGNQPQH
V gene: TRBV6-1; CDR3 length: 18; clone size: many; J gene: TRBJ2-3; CDR3 protein: ASSYVGPTLAGPSTDTQY
V gene: TRBV7-2; CDR3 length: 12; clone size: NA; J gene: TRBJ2-7; CDR3 protein: ASSLLAGGPGQY
V gene: TRBV12-3/TRBV12-4; CDR3 length: 14; clone size: many; J gene: TRBJ2-1; CDR3 protein: ASSSTSGRSFYEQF
V gene: TRBV29-1; CDR3 length: 13; clone size: NA; J gene: TRBJ2-4; CDR3 protein: SPRGAGGVAGIQY
V gene: TRBV20-1; CDR3 length: 11; clone size: few; J gene: TRBJ2-3; CDR3 protein: SASAGVIDTQY
V gene: TRBV3-1; CDR3 length: 12; clone size: many; J gene: TRBJ1-4; CDR3 protein: ASSQEGPSEKLF
V gene: TRBV6-2/TRBV6-3; CDR3 length: 15; clone size: NA; J gene: TRBJ2-7; CDR3 protein: ARGFNATTGREDEQY
V gene: TRBV5-1; CDR3 length: 14; clone size: many; J gene: TRBJ2-1; CDR3 protein: ASSLYSGQASNEQF
V gene: TRBV12-3/TRBV12-4; CDR3 length: 13; clone size: NA; J gene: TRBJ2-1; CDR3 protein: ASSLVLPKGNEQF
V gene: TRBV7-9; CDR3 length: 11; clone size: few; J gene: TRBJ2-7; CDR3 protein: ASSFAGGDEQY
V gene: TRBV20-1; CDR3 length: 12; clone size: NA; J gene: TRBJ1-2; CDR3 protein: SARVAAFMEGYT
V gene: TRBV28; CDR3 length: 12; clone size: NA; J gene: TRBJ2-3; CDR3 protein: ASRAGTVTDTQY
V gene: TRBV20-1; CDR3 length: 14; clone size: NA; J gene: TRBJ1-4; CDR3 protein: SARALPNRGDEKLF
V gene: TRBV18; CDR3 length: 18; clone size: NA; J gene: TRBJ2-1; CDR3 protein: ASSGTAGKAELPSVGEQF
V gene: TRBV20-1; CDR3 length: 14; clone size: many; J gene: TRBJ2-1; CDR3 protein: SARDPIRSSYNEQF
V gene: TRBV19; CDR3 length: 13; clone size: NA; J gene: TRBJ2-7; CDR3 protein: ASSIRQGNAYEQY
V gene: TRBV7-9; CDR3 length: 16; clone size: few; J gene: TRBJ2-3; CDR3 protein: ASTIWIGTGDITDTQY
V gene: TRBV9; CDR3 length: 15; clone size: few; J gene: TRBJ2-1; CDR3 protein: ASSVGGSGAPNNEQF
V gene: TRBV12-3/TRBV12-4; CDR3 length: 11; clone size: NA; J gene: TRBJ2-7; CDR3 protein: ASNRGQNYEQY
V gene: TRBV5-1; CDR3 length: 14; clone size: NA; J gene: TRBJ2-3; CDR3 protein: ASSLGGLASTDTQY
V gene: TRBV6-1; CDR3 length: 9; clone size: many; J gene: TRBJ2-7; CDR3 protein: ASSQQGEQY
V gene: TRBV7-9; CDR3 length: 14; clone size: few; J gene: TRBJ2-1; CDR3 protein: ASSLDLWRGYNEQF
V gene: TRBV11-3; CDR3 length: 12; clone size: many; J gene: TRBJ2-3; CDR3 protein: ASSSGTAWDTQY
V gene: TRBV5-1; CDR3 length: 10; clone size: many; J gene: TRBJ2-1; CDR3 protein: ASSLGADEQF
V gene: TRBV7-3; CDR3 length: 15; clone size: many; J gene: TRBJ2-1; CDR3 protein: ASSLREGWESSSEQF
V gene: TRBV27; CDR3 length: 14; clone size: many; J gene: TRBJ2-3; CDR3 protein: ASSSRTSGIPDTQY
V gene: TRBV15; CDR3 length: 12; clone size: once; J gene: TRBJ2-5; CDR3 protein: ATSRVLWQETQY
V gene: TRBV9; CDR3 length: 12; clone size: NA; J gene: TRBJ1-5; CDR3 protein: ASSARGQYQPQH
V gene: TRBV20-1; CDR3 length: 12; clone size: many; J gene: TRBJ2-5; CDR3 protein: SASEPGGKETQY
V gene: TRBV6-6; CDR3 length: 13; clone size: many; J gene: TRBJ2-7; CDR3 protein: ASSYSDGTPYEQY
V gene: TRBV15; CDR3 length: 12; clone size: many; J gene: TRBJ2-7; CDR3 protein: ATSSLTGGYEQY
V gene: TRBV29-1; CDR3 length: 13; clone size: many; J gene: TRBJ1-5; CDR3 protein: SVEDGTGGNQPQH
V gene: TRBV29-1; CDR3 length: 10; clone size: few; J gene: TRBJ2-3; CDR3 protein: SVEGSGYTQY
V gene: TRBV4-3; CDR3 length: 13; clone size: few; J gene: TRBJ2-3; CDR3 protein: ASSQGHRGTDTQY
V gene: TRBV4-1; CDR3 length: 16; clone size: few; J gene: TRBJ1-2; CDR3 protein: ASSLRGPPLPYNYGYT
V gene: TRBV29-1; CDR3 length: 13; clone size: many; J gene: TRBJ2-3; CDR3 protein: SVEATLGLEDTQY
V gene: TRBV28; CDR3 length: 12; clone size: many; J gene: TRBJ2-1; CDR3 protein: ASSPWTIGNEQF